The 24 T cell receptor beta chains listed next were all sequenced from one sample in a study of cytomegalovirus exposure and HLA in healthy donors. The assay was immunoSEQ multiplex PCR, and TCRdb's table has in-frame clones only and misses some. The profile shows about 330,000 clones, 75% to 90% of them singletons. Sequenced: PBMCs. The receptor source for this set is a young woman in good health and CMV-seronegative.

The genes are TRBV6-5 and TRBJ1-5; a possible D gene is TRBD1 (5 bases). CDR1 and CDR2 from the germline V gene are MNHEY and SVGAGI. V dropped 5 bases and J dropped 7 bases, with 18 bases sitting between them. CDR3 length: 15 amino acids. The CDR3 loop reads CASSRGGDMYQPQHF. DNA for the CDR3: TGTGCCAGCAGTCGGGGGGGTGATATGTACCAGCCCCAGCATTTT.

This chain connects TRBV7-8 to TRBJ2-7; TRBD1 might be the D (6 bases). Germline loops: CDR1 SGHVS, CDR2 FQNEAQ. This CDR3 region has 15 residues. The germline V and J ends were trimmed by 3 bases and 4 bases, with 16 bases remaining between them. CDR3 amino acids: CASSFRTEGSYEQYF. CDR3 nucleotides: TGTGCCAGCAGCTTCCGGACAGAGGGGTCATACGAGCAGTACTTC.

This clone was counted between two and nine times. This chain connects TRBV27 to TRBJ1-1, with D possibly TRBD1 on 6 matching bases. Germline V CDR1 and CDR2: MNHEY, SMNVEV (reference sequence). The CDR3 contains 13 residues. V shed 4 bases and J shed 1 base, with 7 bases lying between them. This chain's CDR3 is CASSSDRNTEAFF. For the CDR3, the DNA is TGTGCCAGCAGTTCGGACAGGAACACTGAAGCTTTCTTT.

The J gene is TRBJ2-1, the V gene TRBV19; no firm D call. V was pared by 8 bases and J by 1 base, with 12 bases between. This CDR3 has 14 amino acids. Germline CDR1 LNHDA, CDR2 SQIVND (reference sequence). CDR3 region: CASGPVPSYNEQFF. CDR3 coding DNA: TGTGCCAGTGGGCCAGTGCCTTCCTACAATGAGCAGTTCTTC.

V and J are TRBV27 and TRBJ2-5; 11 nucleotides agree with TRBD1. V was pared by 2 bases and J by 2 bases, with 4 bases of the junction left unmatched. The germline gives CDR1 MNHEY, CDR2 SMNVEV (reference sequence). This CDR3 region has 16 residues. The CDR3 nucleotides read TGTGCCAGCAGTTTAGGGACAGGGGGACCTCAAGAGACCCAGTACTTC. Protein sequence: CASSLGTGGPQETQYF.

The J gene is TRBJ2-7, the V gene TRBV7-2; the match to TRBD2 covers 7 bases. Germline CDR1 SGHTA, CDR2 FQGNSA. With 1 base clipped from V and 2 bases from J, the junction kept 14 bases outside the gene matches. This CDR3 contains 18 residues. The CDR3 DNA sequence: TGTGCCAGCAGCTTAGGGGTGGCACTAACTAGCGAAACCTACGAGCAGTACTTC. Encoded protein: CASSLGVALTSETYEQYF.

This sequence joins TRBV13 and TRBJ2-1; a weak D match, TRBD2 (5 bases). Per the germline V gene, CDR1 is PRHDT and CDR2 is FYEKMQ (reference sequence). The CDR3 covers 15 residues. Between the trimmed V and J ends, which lost 5 bases and 6 bases, there was a span of 17 bases. Here the CDR3 DNA reads TGTGCCAGCAGCCCCCGGACTCACCGGTTCAATGAGCAGTTCTTC. Encoded protein: CASSPRTHRFNEQFF.

The chain links TRBV11-2 to TRBJ1-2; no reliable D call. V was pared by 5 bases and J by 8 bases, with 18 bases between. This CDR3 comprises 14 residues. Germline V CDR1 and CDR2: SGHAT, FQNNGV. In DNA form, the CDR3 reads TGTGCCAGCAGCCTGGAAGGAGGGCAGTTCGGCTACACCTTC. It yields the protein CASSLEGGQFGYTF. Full variable domain (missing parts from reference TRBV11-2 and TRBJ1-2): EAGVAQSPRYKIIEKRQSVAFWCNPISGHATLYWYQQILGQGPKLLIQFQNNGVVDDSQLPKDRFSAERLKGVDSTLKIQPAKLEDSAVYLCASSLEGGQFGYTFGSGTRLTVV.

V and J are TRBV7-8 and TRBJ2-4, with 7 bases identical to TRBD2. Trimming cost V 5 bases and J 3 bases; bases outside gene matches: 13. This CDR3 spans 17 amino acids. Per germline, CDR1 SGHVS and CDR2 FQNEAQ. The CDR3 DNA sequence: TGTGCCAGCAGCCAGGCAAGGGGAGGGCTGGGCAAAAACATTCAGTACTTC. Its protein product is CASSQARGGLGKNIQYF.

CDR3 in DNA: TGTGCCAGCAGTCCAGCCCTAGACAGGCACACTGAAGCTTTCTTT. Translated: CASSPALDRHTEAFF. The V gene is TRBV6-5, the J gene TRBJ1-1; D is possibly TRBD1 (6 bases). V lost 5 bases to trimming and J lost 3 bases, with 16 bases between them. The CDR3 contains 15 residues. Per the germline V gene, CDR1 is MNHEY and CDR2 is SVGAGI.

The chain recombines TRBV15 with TRBJ2-2; D not certain. Germline CDR1 and CDR2: LNHNV and YYDKDF (reference sequence). This CDR3 contains 13 residues. With 5 bases removed from V and 1 base from J, the gap between germline ends came to 5 bases. DNA of the CDR3: TGTGCCACCAGCGAGGAGAACACCGGGGAGCTGTTTTTT. Protein product: CATSEENTGELFF.

The count of this clone is one. This chain joins TRBV28 and TRBJ2-2; TRBD2 agrees at 9 bases. The trim removed 5 bases at V and 6 bases at J, leaving 10 bases unmatched. Germline V gene lookup returns CDR1 MDHEN and CDR2 SYDVKM. The CDR3 has 16 residues. CDR3 sequence (DNA): TGTGCCAGCAGTACTCTTAGCGGGAGACTCGCCGGGGAGCTGTTTTTT. It is translated as CASSTLSGRLAGELFF.

The chain employs TRBV11-2 and TRBJ2-1, with a possible D match to TRBD1 (5 bases). The CDR3 loop spans 14 amino acids. CDR1 and CDR2 from the germline V gene are SGHAT and FQNNGV. V was pared by 5 bases and J by 8 bases, with 16 bases between. The DNA of the CDR3 is TGTGCCAGCAGCCCACAGTTAGGGGTACATGAGCAGTTCTTC. This sequence encodes CASSPQLGVHEQFF.

This rearrangement joins TRBV5-6 to TRBJ1-3, with a possible D match to TRBD1 (5 bases). The V end was cut by 1 base, the J end by 0 bases, with 17 bases between. From germline, CDR1 is SGHDT and CDR2 YYEEEE. The CDR3 sequence is 18 residues long. CDR3 nucleotide sequence: TGTGCCAGCAGCTTGCTACCAGTCATGGGGCCCTCTGGAAACACCATATATTTT. This translates into CASSLLPVMGPSGNTIYF.

The chain carries TRBV6-5 and TRBJ2-4; tentative D call: TRBD1 (6 bases). CDR1 is MNHEY, CDR2 SVGAGI, per germline. This CDR3 has 13 amino acids. Trimming stripped 5 bases from V and 7 bases from J, with 12 bases between. The CDR3 bases are TGTGCCAGCAGTCGAACCCAGGGGAACATTCAGTACTTC. Protein sequence: CASSRTQGNIQYF.

The chain is built from TRBV5-1 and TRBJ2-2; 7 positions match TRBD1. The CDR3 has 15 amino acids. The germline CDR1 and CDR2 sequences are SGHRS and YFSETQ. V trimming: 4 bases; J trimming: 6 bases; junction bases outside the gene matches: 9. In DNA, the CDR3 is TGCGCCAGCAGCCTGACAGGGCAGAAAGCCGGGGAGCTGTTTTTT. It codes for CASSLTGQKAGELFF.

This chain joins TRBV6-5 and TRBJ1-1; unclear D gene. V lost 1 base and J 1 base, leaving 13 bases between the germline ends. The CDR3 extends over 16 amino acids. Germline V gives CDR1 MNHEY, CDR2 SVGAGI. The CDR3 protein is CASSYLISGKNTEAFF. CDR3 sequence (DNA): TGTGCCAGCAGTTACTTAATCTCGGGGAAGAACACTGAAGCTTTCTTT.

The V call is TRBV2, the J call TRBJ2-1; TRBD2 aligns across 13 bases. Germline V gene lookup returns CDR1 SNHLY and CDR2 FYNNEI. V shed 3 bases, J shed 9 bases, and the junction held 8 bases outside the gene matches. This CDR3 has 16 amino acids. CDR3 nucleotides: TGTGCCAGCAGTGAGACACTAGCGGGAGGGCCAGGTGAGCAGTTCTTC. This encodes CASSETLAGGPGEQFF. The whole variable domain, filled in from reference TRBV2 and TRBJ2-1, reads EPEVTQTPSHQVTQMGQEVILRCVPISNHLYFYWYRQILGQKVEFLVSFYNNEISEKSEIFDDQFSVERPDGSNFTLKIRSTKLEDSAMYFCASSETLAGGPGEQFFGPGTRLTVL.

In this sample, this clone turned up a few times. V gene TRBV5-4 combines with J gene TRBJ2-7; tentative D call: TRBD1 (7 bases). V was shortened by 5 bases and J by 6 bases, with 18 bases between the two germline ends. Germline V gene data show CDR1 as SGHNT and CDR2 as YYREEE (reference sequence). The CDR3 loop spans 14 amino acids. CDR3 loop: CASRTFTGEAEQYF. In nucleotides, the CDR3 is TGTGCCAGCAGGACTTTCACAGGGGAGGCCGAGCAGTACTTC.

The rearrangement uses TRBV9 and TRBJ1-3; 8 nucleotides line up with TRBD1. The V and J ends lost 4 bases and 0 bases, in that order; junction bases with no gene match: 9. The CDR3 extends over 17 amino acids. CDR1 and CDR2 from the germline V gene are SGDLS and YYNGEE. CDR3 in DNA: TGTGCCAGCAGCCCAGGGGGACAGGCTCTCTCTGGAAACACCATATATTTT. It encodes CASSPGGQALSGNTIYF.

This clone occurred once. The J gene is TRBJ1-5, the V gene TRBV7-8; D unclear. The CDR3 consists of 16 residues. The ends were cut back, 1 base at V and 2 bases at J, with 12 bases in the middle. CDR1 and CDR2 (germline): SGHVS, FQNEAQ. CDR3 residues: CASSLGAPQGNQPQHF. CDR3 DNA sequence: TGTGCCAGCAGCTTAGGGGCACCTCAAGGCAATCAGCCCCAGCATTTT.

The chain combines TRBV12-2 with TRBJ2-7; the table calls TRBD1, which could not be checked here. TRBV12-2 corresponds to a pseudogene. CDR3 length equals 16 residues. In DNA form, the CDR3 reads TGTGCAAGTCGCTTAGTCGAGGGGGCTACTTCCTACGAGCAGTACTTC. This gives the protein CASRLVEGATSYEQYF.

The gene calls are TRBV12-5 and TRBJ2-6, with no clear D. CDR3 length: 18 residues. V shed 0 bases and J shed 0 bases, with 12 bases lying between them. Germline CDR1 is LGHNT and CDR2 is FRNRAP. CDR3 DNA sequence: TGTGCTAGTGGTTTGGTGCGGATTACCCCCTCTGGGGCCAACGTCCTGACTTTC. It codes for CASGLVRITPSGANVLTF.

This sequence joins TRBV5-4 and TRBJ2-3; 9 bases map to TRBD2. Germline values: CDR1 SGHNT, CDR2 YYREEE (reference sequence). Germline trimming cut 0 bases from V and 5 bases from J; bases unmatched to any gene: 4. This CDR3 comprises 15 residues. CDR3 sequence (DNA): TGTGCCAGCAGCTTGGGGGAACTAGCGGGAGATACGCAGTATTTT. This encodes CASSLGELAGDTQYF.